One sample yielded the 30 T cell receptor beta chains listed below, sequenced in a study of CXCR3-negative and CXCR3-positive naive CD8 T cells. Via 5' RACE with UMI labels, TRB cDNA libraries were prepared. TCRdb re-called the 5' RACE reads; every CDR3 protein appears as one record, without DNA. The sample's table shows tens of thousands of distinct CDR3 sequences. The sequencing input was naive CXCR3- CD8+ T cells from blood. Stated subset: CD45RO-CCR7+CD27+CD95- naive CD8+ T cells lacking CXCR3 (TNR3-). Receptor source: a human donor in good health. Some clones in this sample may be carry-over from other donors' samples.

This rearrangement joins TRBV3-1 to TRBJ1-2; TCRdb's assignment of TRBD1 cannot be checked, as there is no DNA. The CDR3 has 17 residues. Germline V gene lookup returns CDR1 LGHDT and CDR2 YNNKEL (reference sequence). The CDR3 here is CASSQDRWDRGNYGYTF.

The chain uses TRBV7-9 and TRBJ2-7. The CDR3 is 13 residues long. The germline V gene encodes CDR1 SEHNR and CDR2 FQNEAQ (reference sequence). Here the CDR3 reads CASSPKGIHEQYF.

This chain's CDR3 is CASSPYNEQFF. This chain connects TRBV7-2 to TRBJ2-1. Germline V gene data show CDR1 as SGHTA and CDR2 as FQGNSA. This CDR3 has 11 residues.

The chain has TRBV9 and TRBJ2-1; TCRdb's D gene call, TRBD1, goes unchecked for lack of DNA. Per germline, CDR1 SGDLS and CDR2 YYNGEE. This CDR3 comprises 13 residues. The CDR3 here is CASSASGGSGQFF.

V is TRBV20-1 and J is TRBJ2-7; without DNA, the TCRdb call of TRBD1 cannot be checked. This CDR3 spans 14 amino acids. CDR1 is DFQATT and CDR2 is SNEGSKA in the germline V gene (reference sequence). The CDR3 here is CSAPHRGGPYEQYF.

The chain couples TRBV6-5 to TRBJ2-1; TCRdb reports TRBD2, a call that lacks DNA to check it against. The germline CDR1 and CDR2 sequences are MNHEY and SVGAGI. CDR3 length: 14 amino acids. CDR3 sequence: CASSEVLRPNEQFF.

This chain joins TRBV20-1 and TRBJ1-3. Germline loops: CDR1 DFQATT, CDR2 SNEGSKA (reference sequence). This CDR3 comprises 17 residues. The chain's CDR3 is CSASSPLQALAGNTIYF.

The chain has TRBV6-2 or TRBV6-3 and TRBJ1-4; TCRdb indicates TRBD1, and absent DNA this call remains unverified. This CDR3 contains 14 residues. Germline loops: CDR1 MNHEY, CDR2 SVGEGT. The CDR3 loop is CASSRGTGNEKLFF.

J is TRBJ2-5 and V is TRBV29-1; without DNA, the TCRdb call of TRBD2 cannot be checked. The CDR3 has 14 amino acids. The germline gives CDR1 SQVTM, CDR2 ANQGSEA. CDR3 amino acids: CSTHPSGDQETQYF. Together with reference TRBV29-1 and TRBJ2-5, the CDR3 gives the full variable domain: SAVISQKPSRDICQRGTSLTIQCQVDSQVTMMFWYRQQPGQSLTLIATANQGSEATYESGFVIDKFPISRPNLTFSTLTVSNMSPEDSSIYLCSTHPSGDQETQYFGPGTRLLVL.

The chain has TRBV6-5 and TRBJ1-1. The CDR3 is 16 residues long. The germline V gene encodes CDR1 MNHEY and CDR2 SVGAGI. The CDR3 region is CASSYSSIGPNTEAFF.

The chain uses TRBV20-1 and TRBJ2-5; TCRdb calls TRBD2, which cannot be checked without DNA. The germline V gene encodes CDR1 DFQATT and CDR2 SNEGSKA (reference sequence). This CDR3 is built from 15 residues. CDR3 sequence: CSARAFLVGGETQYF.

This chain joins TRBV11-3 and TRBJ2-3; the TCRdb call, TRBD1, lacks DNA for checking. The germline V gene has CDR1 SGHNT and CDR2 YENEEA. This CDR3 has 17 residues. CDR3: CASSSREPGPSTDTQYF.

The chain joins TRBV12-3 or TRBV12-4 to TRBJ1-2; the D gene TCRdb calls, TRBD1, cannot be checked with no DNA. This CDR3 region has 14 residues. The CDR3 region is CASSPGTDYYGYTF.

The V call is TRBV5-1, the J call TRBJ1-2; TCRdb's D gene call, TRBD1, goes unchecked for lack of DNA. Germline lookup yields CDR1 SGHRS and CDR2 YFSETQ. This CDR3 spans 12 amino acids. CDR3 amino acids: CASSLEGEGYTF.

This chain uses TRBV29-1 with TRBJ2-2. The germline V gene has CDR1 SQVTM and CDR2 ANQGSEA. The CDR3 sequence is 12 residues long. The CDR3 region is CSVVGKAGELFF.

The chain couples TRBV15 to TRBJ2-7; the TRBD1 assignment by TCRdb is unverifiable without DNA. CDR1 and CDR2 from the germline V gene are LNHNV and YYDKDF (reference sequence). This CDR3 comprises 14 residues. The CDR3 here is CATSASGTAHEQYF.

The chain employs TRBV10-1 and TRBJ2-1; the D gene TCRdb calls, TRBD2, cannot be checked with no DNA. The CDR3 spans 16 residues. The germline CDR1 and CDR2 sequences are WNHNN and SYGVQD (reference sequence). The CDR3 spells CASRELAGLSYNEQFF.

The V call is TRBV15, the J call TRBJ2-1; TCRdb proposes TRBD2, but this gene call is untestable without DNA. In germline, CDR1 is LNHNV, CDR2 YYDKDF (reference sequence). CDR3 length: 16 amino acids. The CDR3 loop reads CATSSLAGAGYNEQFF.

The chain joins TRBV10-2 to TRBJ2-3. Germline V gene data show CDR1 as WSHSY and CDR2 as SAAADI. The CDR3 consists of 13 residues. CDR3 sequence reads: CASSEDGTDTQYF.

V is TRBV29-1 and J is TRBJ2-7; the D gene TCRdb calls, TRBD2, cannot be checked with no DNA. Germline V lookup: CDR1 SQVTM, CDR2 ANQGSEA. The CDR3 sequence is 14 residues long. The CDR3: CSVAEGGLPYEQYF.

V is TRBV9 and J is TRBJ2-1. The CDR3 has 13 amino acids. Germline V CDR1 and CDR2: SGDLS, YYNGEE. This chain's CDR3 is CASSVVSYNEQFF.

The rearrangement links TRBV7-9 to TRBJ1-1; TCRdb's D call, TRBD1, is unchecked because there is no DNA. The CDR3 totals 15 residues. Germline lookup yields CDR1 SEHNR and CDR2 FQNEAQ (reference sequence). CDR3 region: CASSLVGQGSTEAFF.

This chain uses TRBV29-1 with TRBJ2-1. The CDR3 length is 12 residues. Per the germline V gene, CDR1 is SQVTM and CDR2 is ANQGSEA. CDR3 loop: CSVEDQAPEQFF.

CDR3 loop: CASSPQPGTGTDTQYF. The J gene is TRBJ2-3, the V gene TRBV4-3; TCRdb's D gene call, TRBD1, goes unchecked for lack of DNA. This CDR3 comprises 16 residues. Germline loops: CDR1 LGHNA, CDR2 YSLEER.

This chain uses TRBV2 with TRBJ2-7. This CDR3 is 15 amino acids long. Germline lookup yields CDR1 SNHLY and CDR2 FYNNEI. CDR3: CASSGVAGRTYEQYF.

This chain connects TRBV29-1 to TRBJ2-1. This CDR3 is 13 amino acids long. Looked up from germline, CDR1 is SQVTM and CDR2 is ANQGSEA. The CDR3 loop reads CSVEGDSYNEQFF.

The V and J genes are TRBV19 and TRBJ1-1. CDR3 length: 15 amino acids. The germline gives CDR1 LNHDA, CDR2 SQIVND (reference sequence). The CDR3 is CASSTGRGMNTEAFF. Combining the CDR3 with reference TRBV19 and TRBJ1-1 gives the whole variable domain DGGITQSPKYLFRKEGQNVTLSCEQNLNHDAMYWYRQDPGQGLRLIYYSQIVNDFQKGDIAEGYSVSREKKESFPLTVTSAQKNPTAFYLCASSTGRGMNTEAFFGQGTRLTVV.

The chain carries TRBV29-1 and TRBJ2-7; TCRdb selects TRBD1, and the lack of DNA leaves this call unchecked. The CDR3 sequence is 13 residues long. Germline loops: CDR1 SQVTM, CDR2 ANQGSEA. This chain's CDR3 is CSVELGETYKQYF.

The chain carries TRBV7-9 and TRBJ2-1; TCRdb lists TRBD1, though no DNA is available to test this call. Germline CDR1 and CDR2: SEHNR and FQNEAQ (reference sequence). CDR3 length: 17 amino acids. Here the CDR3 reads CASSLTATGYPDNEQFF.

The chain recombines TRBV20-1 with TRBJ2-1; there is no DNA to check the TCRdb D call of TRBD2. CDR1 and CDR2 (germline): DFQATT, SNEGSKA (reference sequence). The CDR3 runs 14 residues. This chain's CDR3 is CSAREIARDNEQFF.